Listed here is a single T cell receptor (beta chain). These data come from a study of control samples from healthy donors and cancer patients. V was pared by 1 base and J by 5 bases, with 8 bases between. This CDR3 spans 14 amino acids. CDR1 is MNHEY and CDR2 is SMNVEV in the germline V gene (reference sequence). Some clones are missing from TCRdb's copy, which holds only in-frame ones; the method was immunoSEQ multiplex PCR. The repertoire includes about 130,000 clones, 80% to 95% of them detected once, and around 8.9% sits in the top ten. The V gene is TRBV27, the J gene TRBJ1-4, with TRBD1 as a possible D gene (5 bases). The material sequenced was blood. This receptor was taken from a man between 18 and 35 years old in good health. The DNA of the CDR3 is TGTGCCAGCAGTTTATGGGGGGTAAATGAAAAACTGTTTTTT. It is translated as CASSLWGVNEKLFF.